The 24 T cell receptor beta chains reported below all come from one sample, sequenced in a study of T cells in Graves' hyperthyroidism and ophthalmopathy. What was amplified from RNA transcripts were TCR beta CDR3 regions. An initial round of RT-PCR targeting the TCR CDR3 relied on the HTBI primer set. A single record per CDR3 protein comes from TCRdb applying MiXCR to the multiplex PCR reads. The table shows 130,000 or so distinct CDR3 sequences, with approximately 20% occurring only once. Sequencing was carried out using blood. Source of these receptors: a woman between 50 and 59 years old with Graves' hyperthyroidism that later progressed to Graves' ophthalmopathy.

The chain recombines TRBV18 with TRBJ1-1; D unresolved. CDR1 is KGHSH, CDR2 LQKENI, per germline. This CDR3 contains 14 residues. V lost 2 bases and J 2 bases, leaving 9 bases between the germline ends. For the CDR3, the DNA is TGTGCCAGCTCACCAAAATCTCTAAACACTGAAGCTTTCTTT. It codes for CASSPKSLNTEAFF.

This sequence joins TRBV20-1 and TRBJ2-2, with 13 bases identical to TRBD2. V dropped 0 bases and J dropped 6; count of bases not matched to a gene: 10. Germline-derived CDR1 and CDR2 are DFQATT and SNEGSKA (reference sequence). The CDR3 is 18 residues long. The CDR3 coding sequence is TGCAGTGCTAGAGATGGACTAGCGGGAGTATTGGAGGCCGGGGAGCTGTTTTTT. Its protein product is CSARDGLAGVLEAGELFF.

Ten or more counts support this clonotype. This chain joins TRBV27 and TRBJ1-1; D unclear. CDR1 MNHEY and CDR2 SMNVEV come from the germline V gene (reference sequence). Trimming shortened V by 1 base and J by 8 bases, and 11 bases separated the two germline ends. CDR3 length: 13 amino acids. In DNA form, the CDR3 reads TGTGCCAGCAGTTTATTTTACGACGGGGAAGCTTTCTTT. Residues: CASSLFYDGEAFF.

This chain uses TRBV7-3 with TRBJ2-2, with D tentatively TRBD2 (6 bases). CDR1 and CDR2 (germline): SGHTA, FQGTGA. CDR3 size: 17 residues. Trimming left V 0 bases short and J 4 bases short, with 15 bases between. CDR3 DNA: TGTGCCAGCAGCTTAACCCCGGTGACTAGAGGCACCGGGGAGCTGTTTTTT. Protein product: CASSLTPVTRGTGELFF.

This clonotype was recorded many times. The CDR3: CASSTHYEQYF. The CDR3 coding sequence is TGTGCCAGCAGTACCCACTACGAGCAGTACTTC. This chain joins TRBV6-1 and TRBJ2-7; the D is unclear. Trimming removed 5 bases from V and 3 bases from J, with 5 bases in between. The CDR3 loop spans 11 amino acids. Per the germline V gene, CDR1 is MNHNS and CDR2 is SASEGT.

A few counts support this clonotype. CDR3 region: CASALAGGPGSGELFF. The CDR3 coding sequence is TGTGCCAGTGCCCTAGCGGGAGGGCCCGGGTCCGGGGAGCTGTTTTTT. V and J are TRBV27 and TRBJ2-2; 12 bases are a match to TRBD2. CDR3 length: 16 amino acids. Germline V CDR1 and CDR2: MNHEY, SMNVEV (reference sequence). V shed 9 bases and J 6 bases; nucleotides not matched to a gene: 11.

This clonotype was seen a few times. The chain carries TRBV28 and TRBJ2-7; 7 nucleotides agree with TRBD2. V lost 6 bases to trimming and J lost 5 bases; unmatched junction nucleotides: 4. The CDR3 is 12 amino acids. In germline, CDR1 is MDHEN, CDR2 SYDVKM. The DNA for the CDR3 is TGTGCCAGCAGGGGGGGGGTTAACGAGCAGTACTTC. Its protein is CASRGGVNEQYF.

This sequence joins TRBV28 and TRBJ1-1, with 8 bases aligning to TRBD1. The CDR3 consists of 17 residues. The junction had 12 bases not matched to a gene; V was cut back by 6 bases and J by 0 bases. CDR1 is MDHEN, CDR2 SYDVKM, per germline. The CDR3 region is CASSHLGQGAMNTEAFF. The CDR3 DNA reads as TGTGCCAGCAGCCACCTCGGACAGGGTGCCATGAACACTGAAGCTTTCTTT.

This clonotype was picked up many times. The chain has TRBV28 and TRBJ2-1; the D gene is possibly TRBD2 (6 bases). CDR1 MDHEN and CDR2 SYDVKM come from the germline V gene. Trimming took off 2 bases at V and 7 bases at J, with 12 bases between the two ends. CDR3 length: 14 residues. In DNA form, the CDR3 reads TGTGCCAGCAGTTTAGTGGCGCGGGGTAATGAGCAGTTCTTC. Residues: CASSLVARGNEQFF.

In this sample, this clonotype turned up many times. The chain employs TRBV27 and TRBJ2-5, with 9 bases that match TRBD2. J lost 2 bases, V lost 2 bases, and 3 bases had no gene match. Germline lookup yields CDR1 MNHEY and CDR2 SMNVEV (reference sequence). This CDR3 comprises 15 residues. CDR3 sequence (DNA): TGTGCCAGCAGTTTAGCGGGAGGGTCGCAAGAGACCCAGTACTTC. Residues: CASSLAGGSQETQYF.

This clonotype was picked up many times. CDR3 bases: TGTGCCAGCAGTCCGGGACAGGGGGCCGGTACCGGGGAGCTGTTTTTT. This sequence encodes CASSPGQGAGTGELFF. The chain couples TRBV2 to TRBJ2-2; 12 nucleotides match TRBD1. The CDR3 loop spans 16 amino acids. The V gene's germline CDR1 is SNHLY and CDR2 FYNNEI. The V gene end was trimmed by 5 bases and the J gene end by 5 bases; junction bases not matched to a gene: 6.

The chain carries TRBV20-1 and TRBJ2-7; D gene ambiguous. The CDR3 runs 13 residues. CDR1 is DFQATT and CDR2 is SNEGSKA in the germline V gene (reference sequence). V was trimmed by 1 base and J by 2 bases, leaving 9 bases between them. The CDR3 DNA sequence: TGCAGTGCTAGAGGGCAGCTAACCTACGAGCAGTACGTC. Amino acids: CSARGQLTYEQYV.

This clonotype was recorded at least ten times. The chain joins TRBV6-1 to TRBJ1-1; the D gene is possibly TRBD1 (5 bases). The CDR3 consists of 12 residues. The germline V gene has CDR1 MNHNS and CDR2 SASEGT. Deletions cut 8 bases from V and 3 bases from J, with 10 bases between. The CDR3 nucleotides are TGTGCCAGCCGGGAAGGGGACACTGAAGCTTTCTTT. It specifies CASREGDTEAFF.

This clonotype was picked up many times. This chain uses TRBV6-1 with TRBJ1-5, with D unclear. The CDR3 runs to 14 residues. Germline lookup yields CDR1 MNHNS and CDR2 SASEGT. V gave up 2 bases and J gave up 2 bases, with 7 bases separating them. The CDR3 DNA sequence: TGTGCCAGCAGTGAATTAACCGGCAATCAGCCCCAGCATTTT. Amino acid sequence: CASSELTGNQPQHF.

The V call is TRBV3-1, the J call TRBJ2-7; D might be TRBD2 (6 bases). Looked up from germline, CDR1 is LGHDT and CDR2 is YNNKEL (reference sequence). Trimming stripped 9 bases from V and 3 bases from J, with 18 bases between. The CDR3 extends over 14 amino acids. CDR3 amino acids: CARKRGGKVYEQYF. The DNA for the CDR3 is TGTGCCAGGAAGAGGGGCGGGAAAGTCTACGAGCAGTACTTC.

This clonotype has at least ten counts. The chain has TRBV20-1 and TRBJ2-7, with D perhaps given as TRBD1 or TRBD2 (5 bases each). The CDR3 loop spans 16 amino acids. CDR1 DFQATT and CDR2 SNEGSKA come from the germline V gene (reference sequence). V gave up 3 bases and J gave up 0 bases, with 18 bases separating them. The CDR3 protein is CSASPISGASSYEQYF. CDR3 sequence (DNA): TGCAGTGCTAGCCCCATCTCCGGGGCCTCCTCCTACGAGCAGTACTTC.

The CDR3 region has the DNA TGTGCCAGCTCCACGGACAGGGTGGGAAATCAGCCCCAGCATTTT. This sequence encodes CASSTDRVGNQPQHF. The chain carries TRBV2 and TRBJ1-5, with 8 bases that match TRBD1. CDR3 length equals 15 residues. The junction had 10 bases not matched to a gene; V was cut back by 8 bases and J by 4 bases. Germline CDR1 is SNHLY and CDR2 is FYNNEI. Combining the CDR3 with reference TRBV2 and TRBJ1-5 gives the whole variable domain EPEVTQTPSHQVTQMGQEVILRCVPISNHLYFYWYRQILGQKVEFLVSFYNNEISEKSEIFDDQFSVERPDGSNFTLKIRSTKLEDSAMYFCASSTDRVGNQPQHFGDGTRLSIL.

With respect to this clonotype: A much more abundant neighbour one base away suggests this may be a read error. The chain joins TRBV30 to TRBJ2-1; D ambiguous. The V end lost 2 bases, the J end lost 5 bases, and 10 bases lay between the germline ends. The germline CDR1 and CDR2 sequences are GTSNPN and SVGIG (reference sequence). The CDR3 is 13 amino acids. CDR3 in amino acids: CAWSWIGNNEQFF. The DNA of the CDR3 is TGTGCCTGGAGTTGGATAGGAAACAATGAGCAGTTCTTC. The variable domain in full, completed from reference TRBV30 and TRBJ2-1, reads SQTIHQWPATLVQPVGSPLSLECTVEGTSNPNLYWYRQAAGRGLQLLFYSVGIGQISSEVPQNLSASRPQDRQFILSSKKLLLSDSGFYLCAWSWIGNNEQFFGPGTRLTVL.

At least ten counts were recorded for this clonotype. The V call is TRBV11-2, the J call TRBJ2-3; 8 bases fit TRBD1. CDR3 size: 15 residues. With V trimmed by 4 bases and J by 5 bases, 8 bases remained unmatched. Germline V gives CDR1 SGHAT, CDR2 FQNNGV. CDR3 residues: CASSWKDRAGDTQYF. The CDR3 nucleotides read TGTGCCAGCAGCTGGAAGGACAGGGCCGGAGATACGCAGTATTTT. Filled out from reference TRBV11-2 and TRBJ2-3, the complete variable domain reads EAGVAQSPRYKIIEKRQSVAFWCNPISGHATLYWYQQILGQGPKLLIQFQNNGVVDDSQLPKDRFSAERLKGVDSTLKIQPAKLEDSAVYLCASSWKDRAGDTQYFGPGTRLTVL.

This clonotype was observed many times. The V call is TRBV5-1, the J call TRBJ1-2; D might be TRBD1 (5 bases). CDR1 is SGHRS and CDR2 is YFSETQ in the germline V gene. The length of the CDR3 is 16 residues. V shed 0 bases and J shed 6 bases, with 18 bases lying between them. CDR3 loop: CASSLGSQGISHGYTF. The CDR3 DNA is TGCGCCAGCAGCTTGGGGTCCCAGGGTATCAGTCATGGCTACACCTTC. The whole variable domain, remainder taken from reference TRBV5-1 and TRBJ1-2, is KAGVTQTPRYLIKTRGQQVTLSCSPISGHRSVSWYQQTPGQGLQFLFEYFSETQRNKGNFPGRFSGRQFSNSRSEMNVSTLELGDSALYLCASSLGSQGISHGYTFGSGTRLTVV.

The chain combines TRBV20-1 with TRBJ2-7, with TRBD2 matching over 11 bases. The CDR3 covers 17 residues. Germline V gene sequence: CDR1 DFQATT, CDR2 SNEGSKA (reference sequence). V trimming: 4 bases; J trimming: 3 bases; junction bases outside the gene matches: 14. The CDR3 reads CSATQGYGTSGHYEQYF. The CDR3 region has the DNA TGCAGTGCTACCCAGGGGTACGGGACTAGCGGACACTACGAGCAGTACTTC.

Many counts were recorded for this clonotype. V gene TRBV12-3 or TRBV12-4 combines with J gene TRBJ1-4; unclear D gene. V lost 2 bases to trimming and J lost 10 bases, with 5 bases between them. This CDR3 comprises 11 residues. This CDR3 is CASSLSGKLFF. Written as DNA, the CDR3 is TGTGCCAGCAGTTTATCGGGAAAACTGTTTTTT.

In this sample, this clonotype turned up many times. The V and J genes are TRBV3-1 and TRBJ2-7, with 10 bases that match TRBD2. V was pared by 1 base and J by 9 bases, with 9 bases of the junction left unmatched. The CDR3 is 15 residues long. Germline V lookup: CDR1 LGHDT, CDR2 YNNKEL (reference sequence). The CDR3 region has the DNA TGTGCCAGCAGCCAAGCTTCTAGCGGGAGTGCAAGGCAGTACTTC. Translating gives CASSQASSGSARQYF.

As regards this clonotype: One junction end disagrees with the germline gene, perhaps due to a read error. The gene calls are TRBV30 and TRBJ2-7; D remains ambiguous. CDR3 length: 13 amino acids. CDR1 is GTSNPN, CDR2 SVGIG, per germline (reference sequence). This CDR3 is CAWSPQISYEQHF. The CDR3 nucleotides read TGTGCCTGGAGTCCCCAGATTTCCTACGAGCAGCACTTC.